These 24 T cell receptor beta chains were all obtained from the same sample, sequenced in a study of early T cells in non-severe SARS-CoV-2 infection. TCRdb re-called the 5' RACE reads with MiXCR, one entry per CDR3 protein. Counted here are some 62,000 distinct CDR3 sequences, about 9.3% occurring once; the ten biggest clones make up around 1.3%. The sample comprised whole blood. The receptors were sampled from an adult who was a healthcare worker with PCR-confirmed SARS-CoV-2 infection or an uninfected control (not recorded which).

The chain uses TRBV5-1 and TRBJ2-3; D might be TRBD2 (5 bases). The CDR3 is 16 residues long. The germline V gene encodes CDR1 SGHRS and CDR2 YFSETQ. The ends were cut back, 4 bases at V and 1 base at J, with 16 bases in the middle. In DNA form, the CDR3 reads TGCGCCAGCAGCCCTAGGTGGGTGCGGGGCACAGATACGCAGTATTTT. Encoded protein: CASSPRWVRGTDTQYF.

A few counts support this clonotype. This chain links TRBV10-2 with TRBJ2-7, with D possibly TRBD1 on 5 matching bases. V dropped 4 bases and J dropped 4 bases, with 11 bases sitting between them. Germline-derived CDR1 and CDR2 are WSHSY and SAAADI. The CDR3 is 13 amino acids. The CDR3 nucleotides are TGCGCCAGCAGTGGATCGACAGAGTACGAGCAGTACGTC. This sequence encodes CASSGSTEYEQYV.

This sequence joins TRBV2 and TRBJ2-5, with 10 bases that match TRBD1. Losses at the gene ends were 7 bases for V and 4 bases for J; bases not matched to a gene: 9. The length of the CDR3 is 15 residues. CDR1 and CDR2 from the germline V gene are SNHLY and FYNNEI. Here the CDR3 reads CASTRQGADSETQYF. DNA of the CDR3: TGTGCCAGCACGCGACAGGGGGCGGATTCAGAGACCCAGTACTTC.

V is TRBV13 and J is TRBJ1-1, with TRBD1 as a possible D gene (6 bases). The germline V and J ends were trimmed by 4 bases and 8 bases, with 14 bases remaining between them. Germline values: CDR1 PRHDT, CDR2 FYEKMQ (reference sequence). CDR3 size: 13 residues. The CDR3 spells CASSSTGAKEAFF. CDR3 in DNA: TGTGCCAGCAGCTCCACGGGGGCTAAGGAAGCTTTCTTT.

J is TRBJ2-4 and V is TRBV20-1, with D uncertain. The CDR3 consists of 13 residues. Germline CDR1 is DFQATT and CDR2 is SNEGSKA (reference sequence). Trimming removed 7 bases from V and 0 bases from J, with 10 bases in between. CDR3 region: CSGRTLAKNIQYF. CDR3 nucleotide sequence: TGCAGTGGGCGGACGCTAGCCAAAAACATTCAGTACTTC.

This clonotype showed up many times. This chain uses TRBV6-1 with TRBJ2-7; the D is unclear. Germline CDR1 is MNHNS and CDR2 is SASEGT. V lost 6 bases to trimming and J lost 2 bases, with 14 bases between them. This CDR3 has 14 amino acids. CDR3 bases: TGTGCCAGCAGCAAAATTTTAGGGACCTACGAGCAGTACGTC. It is translated as CASSKILGTYEQYV.

This clonotype was seen a few times. The chain has TRBV5-1 and TRBJ2-3, with 15 bases aligning to TRBD2. This CDR3 is built from 18 residues. The J segment lost 6 bases and the V segment lost 3 bases, leaving 11 bases of the junction unmatched. CDR1 and CDR2 (germline): SGHRS, YFSETQ. CDR3 region: CASSSGLAGGYPRDTQYF. The CDR3 DNA follows: TGCGCCAGCAGCTCCGGACTAGCGGGGGGGTACCCTAGGGATACGCAGTATTTT.

This clonotype came up many times. V usage is TRBV3-1 and J usage is TRBJ2-5; D is unresolved. This CDR3 spans 15 amino acids. Germline CDR1 and CDR2: LGHDT and YNNKEL (reference sequence). V shed 1 base and J shed 1 base, with 10 bases lying between them. CDR3 DNA: TGTGCCAGCAGCCAAGTGTTACTGGGCCAAGAGACCCAGTACTTC. Its protein is CASSQVLLGQETQYF.

This clonotype was detected many times. The chain employs TRBV28 and TRBJ1-2; maybe TRBD1 (6 bases). The V and J ends lost 6 bases and 0 bases respectively, with 11 bases between them. Germline CDR1 and CDR2: MDHEN and SYDVKM. The CDR3 is made up of 14 amino acids. In DNA, the CDR3 is TGTGCCAGCAGAGCGGGGGCGACTAACTATGGCTACACCTTC. This translates into CASRAGATNYGYTF.

This clonotype was observed many times. The rearrangement links TRBV2 to TRBJ2-7, with 12 positions matching TRBD2. J was trimmed by 3 bases and V by 5 bases; bases with no gene match: 2. Germline V lookup: CDR1 SNHLY, CDR2 FYNNEI. The CDR3 is made up of 14 amino acids. CDR3 DNA sequence: TGTGCCAGCAGTAGACTAGCGGGGGTCTACGAGCAGTACGTC. Its translation: CASSRLAGVYEQYV.

The V call is TRBV5-1, the J call TRBJ1-4; D may be TRBD1 (5 bases). V was cut by 6 bases and J by 6 bases, with 12 bases left in between. The length of the CDR3 is 13 residues. CDR1 is SGHRS, CDR2 YFSETQ, per germline. CDR3 sequence: CASNGGSDEKLFF. The CDR3 DNA sequence: TGCGCCAGCAACGGGGGATCGGATGAAAAACTGTTTTTT.

This clonotype was counted between two and nine times. The V call is TRBV7-3, the J call TRBJ2-1; 9 positions agree with TRBD2. This CDR3 spans 13 amino acids. Germline loops: CDR1 SGHTA, CDR2 FQGTGA. The V and J ends lost 6 bases and 8 bases, in that order; junction bases with no gene match: 5. The CDR3 bases are TGTGCCAGCAGTCAGAGGACTAGCGATGAGCAGTTCTTC. This sequence encodes CASSQRTSDEQFF.

This clonotype was counted between two and nine times. The chain is built from TRBV5-1 and TRBJ2-5; D remains unclear. Germline CDR1 reads SGHRS; CDR2 reads YFSETQ. V lost 0 bases to trimming and J lost 1 base, with 7 bases between them. CDR3 size: 14 residues. The CDR3 DNA reads TGCGCCAGCAGCTTGGCAGAACTCCAAGAGACCCAGTACTTC. Protein: CASSLAELQETQYF.

This clonotype was observed a few times. This chain connects TRBV7-8 to TRBJ1-1, with 7 nucleotides matching TRBD1. The CDR3 has 14 residues. The germline gives CDR1 SGHVS, CDR2 FQNEAQ. The junction had 2 bases not matched to a gene; V was cut back by 3 bases and J by 1 base. DNA for the CDR3: TGTGCCAGCAGCTTCGGGACAGCGAACACTGAAGCTTTCTTT. This gives the protein CASSFGTANTEAFF.

J is TRBJ2-7 and V is TRBV28; 7 bases line up with TRBD1. This CDR3 has 11 residues. Losses at the gene ends were 6 bases for V and 7 bases for J; bases not matched to a gene: 3. Germline lookup yields CDR1 MDHEN and CDR2 SYDVKM. This CDR3 reads CASRPRGEQYV. The CDR3, as DNA: TGTGCCAGCAGACCCAGGGGGGAGCAGTACGTC.

This clonotype was recorded at least ten times. The chain has TRBV6-1 and TRBJ1-2; D not certain. Germline V gene data show CDR1 as MNHNS and CDR2 as SASEGT. V lost 0 bases and J 4 bases, leaving 12 bases between the germline ends. The length of the CDR3 is 15 residues. The CDR3 DNA sequence: TGTGCCAGCAGTGAAGCTGCGACGGCCTCCTATGGCTACACCTTC. This translates into CASSEAATASYGYTF.

The chain has TRBV20-1 and TRBJ1-4, with 7 bases fitting TRBD1. Germline lookup yields CDR1 DFQATT and CDR2 SNEGSKA (reference sequence). The CDR3 length is 13 residues. With V trimmed by 5 bases and J by 4 bases, 4 bases remained unmatched. The CDR3 is CSAGDSFNEKLFF. The CDR3 DNA sequence: TGCAGTGCTGGGGACAGCTTTAATGAAAAACTGTTTTTT.

In this sample, this clonotype turned up many times. This chain uses TRBV29-1 with TRBJ2-3; D may be TRBD2 (5 bases). Per the germline V gene, CDR1 is SQVTM and CDR2 is ANQGSEA. This CDR3 is 14 amino acids long. Trimming took 7 bases from V and 5 from J, leaving 19 bases between them. CDR3 DNA: TGCAGCGGCCAATCAACGGTGGAGGTAGATACGCAGTATTTT. Translated: CSGQSTVEVDTQYF.

This clonotype has more than one count but fewer than ten. The chain uses TRBV25-1 and TRBJ1-3; unclear D gene. Per germline, CDR1 MGHDK and CDR2 SYGVNS. Trimming left V 4 bases short and J 4 bases short, with 11 bases between. The CDR3 runs to 14 residues. The CDR3, as DNA: TGTGCCAGCAGTGTGACCGGGAAAGGAAACACCATATATTTT. Translated, it gives CASSVTGKGNTIYF.

V and J are TRBV18 and TRBJ2-5, with 7 nucleotides matching TRBD1. This CDR3 has 14 amino acids. The trim removed 6 bases at V and 0 bases at J, leaving 4 bases unmatched. The germline CDR1 and CDR2 sequences are KGHSH and LQKENI. The CDR3 DNA is TGTGCCAGCTCCCCCGACAGGGACCAAGAGACCCAGTACTTC. The encoded protein is CASSPDRDQETQYF.

This clonotype was counted many times. The rearrangement joins TRBV7-3 to TRBJ2-6; no definite D call. Germline V gene sequence: CDR1 SGHTA, CDR2 FQGTGA. The CDR3 is 15 amino acids. Between the trimmed V and J ends, which lost 2 bases and 5 bases, there was a span of 10 bases. CDR3 sequence (DNA): TGTGCCAGCAGCTTACATCAAGCACGGGCCAACGTCCTGACTTTC. Translated, it gives CASSLHQARANVLTF.

This clonotype was picked up a small number of times. This chain uses TRBV20-1 with TRBJ2-7; D may match TRBD1 or TRBD2 (5 bases each). The V gene lost 7 bases and the J gene lost 3 bases, with 16 bases spanning the gap. Germline values: CDR1 DFQATT, CDR2 SNEGSKA (reference sequence). CDR3 length: 13 amino acids. CDR3 in DNA: TGCAGTGTACTAGGGAGTGGGGGCTACGAGCAGTACGTC. Its translation: CSVLGSGGYEQYV.

J is TRBJ1-1 and V is TRBV20-1, with 9 bases that match TRBD1. This CDR3 is built from 16 residues. Germline assignment: CDR1 DFQATT and CDR2 SNEGSKA (reference sequence). V dropped 2 bases and J dropped 3; count of bases not matched to a gene: 10. CDR3 sequence: CSARLIGGQGYTEAFF. Here the CDR3 DNA reads TGCAGTGCTAGACTGATTGGGGGACAGGGTTACACTGAAGCTTTCTTT.

A few counts support this clonotype. This chain links TRBV5-1 with TRBJ1-5, with D tentatively TRBD1 (5 bases). The V gene's germline CDR1 is SGHRS and CDR2 YFSETQ. The length of the CDR3 is 16 residues. The V and J ends lost 0 bases and 5 bases respectively, with 15 bases between them. The CDR3: CASSLGGQGADQPQHF. CDR3 nucleotide sequence: TGCGCCAGCAGCTTGGGGGGCCAGGGCGCCGATCAGCCCCAGCATTTT.